This T cell receptor beta chain is from a study of T-cell memory formation after mild COVID-19 (dated by TCRdb to the early 2020s). Background on the whole study: TCR sequence clusters from the two donors were largely donor specific. In a couple of donors, T-cell clones that expanded and contracted after mild COVID-19 were followed by sequencing TCRalpha and TCRbeta repertoires longitudinally. The cohort comprised two young, previously healthy adult volunteers, one female and one male. Broad study findings and their caveats: SARS-CoV-2 specificity of the second-wave clones peaking on day 37 was not confirmed. Contracting CD4+ clones were located mainly in the CM and EM memory subsets, whereas CD8+ clones were found to be enriched in EMRA. Some responding clones were found in pre-infection memory, which suggests that pre-existing cross-reactive memory T cells took part in the SARS-CoV-2 response. Clones contracting from day 15 to 85 had balanced CD4/CD8 phenotypes, while a second wave expanding from day 15 to 37 was biased towards CD4+. The study covered only a couple of mild cases, and larger cohorts including severe cases with pre-infection samples were considered necessary.

Instrument on record: Illumina NovaSeq 6000. cDNA libraries for TCRalpha and TCRbeta were prepared by 5'RACE using constant-segment primers, with sample barcodes and unique molecular identifiers added. Trizol reagent was used to extract RNA from every sample. Amplification of the libraries took two PCR steps, and the second step added a second sample barcode plus Illumina TruSeq adapters. Sequencing of the libraries was done on an Illumina NovaSeq, producing 2 x 150 bp paired-end reads. As for the authors' bioinformatics: Reads were demultiplexed and collapsed into UMI-guided consensus sequences with migec v1.2.7. Using mixcr v2.1.11, UMI consensuses were aligned to TRA and TRB V and J templates and then assembled into clonotypes. Expanded or contracted clonotypes were those called significant by both edgeR and NoisET, with noise models trained on biological replicates. For edgeR calls, the cutoffs were a false discovery rate-adjusted p below 0.01 and a log2 fold-change threshold of 1. As an exploratory analysis of dynamics, max-normalized trajectories of the 1000 most abundant clonotypes were examined by PCA with hierarchical clustering. The CD4 or CD8 phenotype of responding clones was assigned using the separately sequenced CD4+ and CD8+ repertoires. The public reads were reanalyzed by TCRdb: fastp trimming at Q25, MiXCR alignment, in-frame beta chains only. CDR3 protein duplicates are merged, each entry listing the most common genes and DNA. TCRdb's processing, not the authors' own work, is the source of the V and J calls. The sample contains about 470,000 distinct CDR3 sequences, more than 20% of them found a single time. Jointly, the top ten make up approximately 13% of the sample.

In regard to this clonotype: What this receptor recognizes is not known. Nothing much larger sits one base from this clone, and base qualities are not available.

Ficoll-Paque density gradient centrifugation was the method used to isolate PBMCs. The CDR3 runs 13 amino acids, cysteine and phenylalanine included. Only the CDR3 part of the read is kept: 39 bases, read in frame from the first base. V drops 2 bases and J drops 8 bases, leaving 11 bases in between. CDR1 and CDR2 were assigned from the germline V gene (reference sequence) as SGHNT and YYREEE. The sequence joins TRBV5-4 to TRBJ2-1, with the identity of the D gene unclear. This TCR came from an adult woman who had mild COVID-19 (a few samples of this study predate the infection). The sample titles of this study are shuffled in the database, so cell type and time point are left out; the donor was told from shared clones. Specimen: PBMCs or a T cell subset sorted from them (not recorded which). The CDR3 region has the sequence CASSFVGRDEQFF. The sequenced DNA: TGTGCCAGCAGCTTCGTTGGTCGGGATGAGCAGTTCTTC.